This entry is about one T cell receptor (beta chain). This CDR3 spans 14 amino acids. The germline gives CDR1 LNHDA, CDR2 SQIVND (reference sequence). The ends lost 4 bases at V and 4 bases at J; junction bases unmatched: 2. The data were obtained in a study of blood T cell repertoires in COVID-19. Produced via immunoSEQ multiplex PCR; TCRdb's table is partial and in-frame only. The repertoire holds hundreds of thousands of clones, roughly 86% seen once, with about 2.9% in the top ten. This receptor was identified in a human donor in a cohort sampled during active COVID-19. Sequenced: peripheral blood. The gene calls are TRBV19 and TRBJ2-5, with TRBD1 identical over 11 bases. The CDR3 loop reads CASSTGTGGETQYF. CDR3 bases: TGTGCCAGTAGTACGGGGACAGGGGGAGAGACCCAGTACTTC.